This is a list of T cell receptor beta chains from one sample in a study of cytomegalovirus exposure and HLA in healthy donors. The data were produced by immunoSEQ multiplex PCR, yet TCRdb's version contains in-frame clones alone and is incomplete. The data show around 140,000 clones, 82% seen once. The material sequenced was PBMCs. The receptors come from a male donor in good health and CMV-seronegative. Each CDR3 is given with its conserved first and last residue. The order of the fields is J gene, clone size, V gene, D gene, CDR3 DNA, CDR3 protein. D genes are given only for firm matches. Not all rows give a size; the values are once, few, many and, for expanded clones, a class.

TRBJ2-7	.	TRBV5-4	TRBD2	TGTGCCAGCAGCCACGGACTAGCGGGAGTAGGAGAGCAGTACTTC	CASSHGLAGVGEQYF
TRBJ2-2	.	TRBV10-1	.	TGCGCCAGCTCGGACAGTTCGAACACCGGGGAGCTGTTTTTT	CASSDSSNTGELFF
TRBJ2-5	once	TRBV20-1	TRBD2	TGCAGTGCTAGGGGGGGGGAGACCCAGTACTTC	CSARGGETQYF
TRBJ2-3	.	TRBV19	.	TGTGCCAGTAGTGCAGGGCCAGATACGCAGTATTTT	CASSAGPDTQYF
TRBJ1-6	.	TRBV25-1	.	TGTGCCAGCAGTGCGGACAGCCCGAGCTCCTATAATTCACCCCTCCACTTT	CASSADSPSSYNSPLHF
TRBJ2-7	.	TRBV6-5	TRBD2	TGTGCCAGCAGTTCGCAACTAGCGGGACTCAGCGAGCAGTACTTC	CASSSQLAGLSEQYF
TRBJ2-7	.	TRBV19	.	TGTGCCAGTAGTACCGGGACACCCCTCGTTTTCGAGCAGTACTTC	CASSTGTPLVFEQYF
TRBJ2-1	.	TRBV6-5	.	TGTGCCAGCAGTTACTCGATTGCGCAGGATGAGCAGTTCTTC	CASSYSIAQDEQFF
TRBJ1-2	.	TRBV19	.	TGTGCCAGTAGTATAGACAGGGGAGAACGCCCCTATGGCTACACCTTC	CASSIDRGERPYGYTF
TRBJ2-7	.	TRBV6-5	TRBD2	TGTGCCAGCAGTTACTCGATCCTAGCGGGTGGCTACGAGCAGTACTTC	CASSYSILAGGYEQYF
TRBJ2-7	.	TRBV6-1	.	TGTGCCAGCAGTGGCGCGAACAGGGCGCAGTACTTC	CASSGANRAQYF
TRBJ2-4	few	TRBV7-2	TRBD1	TGTGCCAGCAGCCAACAGGGGAACATTCAGTACTTC	CASSQQGNIQYF
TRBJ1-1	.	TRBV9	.	TGTGCCAGCAGCGTAGGGTCAGGGGCGGAAGCTTTCTTT	CASSVGSGAEAFF
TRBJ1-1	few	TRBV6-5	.	TGTGCCAGCAGTATGGCGGGGCGTCGGCGCACTGAAGCTTTCTTT	CASSMAGRRRTEAFF
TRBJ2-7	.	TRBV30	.	TGTGCCTGGAGTGTTTTCAGGGACGAGCAGTACTTC	CAWSVFRDEQYF
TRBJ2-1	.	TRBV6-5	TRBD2	TGTGCCAGCAGTTACTTCGGACTAGCGGGAGCCGGGCAGTTCTTC	CASSYFGLAGAGQFF
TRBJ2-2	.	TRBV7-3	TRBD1	TGTGCCAGCAGCGCCAACAGGGGCCGGAACACCGGGGAGCTGTTTTTT	CASSANRGRNTGELFF
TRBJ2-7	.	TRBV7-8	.	TGTGCCAGCAGCTTACGGCACGCCAGCGGCGAGCAGTACTTC	CASSLRHASGEQYF
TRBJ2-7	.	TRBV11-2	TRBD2	TGTGCCAGCAGCTTACTAGCGGGAGGGACCTACGAGCAGTACTTC	CASSLLAGGTYEQYF
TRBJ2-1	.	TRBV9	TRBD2	TGTGCCAGCAGCGTGAGTCCGGCGGGAGGGCGAAATGAGCAGTTCTTC	CASSVSPAGGRNEQFF
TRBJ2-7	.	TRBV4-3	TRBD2	TGCGCCAGCAGCCAAACAGGGACTAGCGAGAACTCCTACGAGCAGTACTTC	CASSQTGTSENSYEQYF
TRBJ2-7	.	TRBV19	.	TGTGCCAGTAGTGTTGGCGGCAGAGGGAAAGGCGAGCAGTACTTC	CASSVGGRGKGEQYF
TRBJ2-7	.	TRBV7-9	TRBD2	TGTGCCAGCAGCTTTGTTCTAGCGGGTTCCTACGAGCAGTACTTC	CASSFVLAGSYEQYF
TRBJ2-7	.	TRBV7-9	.	TGTGCCAGCAGCCCTGCGGGTTCCTACGAGCAGTACTTC	CASSPAGSYEQYF
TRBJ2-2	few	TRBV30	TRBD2	TGTGCCTGGCAACTAGCGACCTCGACCGGGGAGCTGTTTTTT	CAWQLATSTGELFF
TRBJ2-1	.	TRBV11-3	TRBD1	TGTGCCAGCAGCACCGGGACAGGGGGATACAATGAGCAGTTCTTC	CASSTGTGGYNEQFF
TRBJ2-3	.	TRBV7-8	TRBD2	TGTGCCAGCCGTTCCCCCTGGGGACTAGTCCCAGATACGCAGTATTTT	CASRSPWGLVPDTQYF
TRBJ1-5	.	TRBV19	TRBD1	TGTGCCAGTAGTGCTCAGGGGGCATGGCAGCCCCAGCATTTT	CASSAQGAWQPQHF
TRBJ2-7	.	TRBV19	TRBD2	TGTGCCAGTAGTTGGGGGACTAGCGGGAGAGTCGAGCAGTACTTC	CASSWGTSGRVEQYF
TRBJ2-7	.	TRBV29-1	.	TGCAGCGTTAGGACTGACGACTCCTACGAGCAGTACTTC	CSVRTDDSYEQYF
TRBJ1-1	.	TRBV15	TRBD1	TGTGCCACCAGCTGGGCGGGCAGGGGGGACACTGAAGCTTTCTTT	CATSWAGRGDTEAFF
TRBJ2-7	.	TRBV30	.	TGTGCCTGGAGTGTACAGGGCTACGAGCAGTACTTC	CAWSVQGYEQYF
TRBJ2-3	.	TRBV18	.	TGTGCCAGCTCACCACCCGTAAAAGATACGCAGTATTTT	CASSPPVKDTQYF
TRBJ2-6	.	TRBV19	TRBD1	TGTGCCAGTACAGGGACAGCTGGGGCCAACGTCCTGACTTTC	CASTGTAGANVLTF
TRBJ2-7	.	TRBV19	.	TGTGCCAGTAGTATGGGTGGGCAGGGGTATCCCTACGAGCAGTACTTC	CASSMGGQGYPYEQYF
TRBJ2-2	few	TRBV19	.	TGTGCCAGCCTTAGCGGACTAAGACCCGGGGAGCTGTTTTTT	CASLSGLRPGELFF